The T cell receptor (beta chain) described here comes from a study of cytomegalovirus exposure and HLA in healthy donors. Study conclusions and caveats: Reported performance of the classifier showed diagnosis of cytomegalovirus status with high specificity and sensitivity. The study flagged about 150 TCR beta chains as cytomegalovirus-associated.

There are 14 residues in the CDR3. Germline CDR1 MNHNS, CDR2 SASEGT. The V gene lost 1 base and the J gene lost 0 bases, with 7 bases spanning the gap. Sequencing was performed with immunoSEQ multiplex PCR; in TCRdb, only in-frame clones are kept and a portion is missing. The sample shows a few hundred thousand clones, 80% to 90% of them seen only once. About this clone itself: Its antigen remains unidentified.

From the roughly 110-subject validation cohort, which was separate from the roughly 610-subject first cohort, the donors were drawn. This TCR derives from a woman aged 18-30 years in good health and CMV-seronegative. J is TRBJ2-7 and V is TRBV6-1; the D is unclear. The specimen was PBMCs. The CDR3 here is CASSEDNNSYEQYF. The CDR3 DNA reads TGTGCCAGCAGTGAAGACAACAACTCCTACGAGCAGTACTTC.